This T cell receptor beta chain was observed in a study of a mutant IDH1 vaccine in newly diagnosed glioma. In the study overall: In some groups vaccination began 4-6 weeks post-radiotherapy; others received it with temozolomide.

This clone occurred once. Antigen specificity is unknown. Study outcomes and limitations: Evidence of vaccine-induced immune responses was documented in 85% to 95% of patients. Among top peripheral T cell clonotypes, changes seemed unrelated to pseudoprogression.

The CDR3 runs 15 residues. V lost 4 bases, J lost 0 bases, and 9 bases lay in between. Per the germline V gene, CDR1 is SEHNR and CDR2 is FQNEAQ (reference sequence). Time point in this sample: week 23, last vaccination. A single vaccine dose contained 300 ug of mutant IDH1 20-mer peptide, and topical imiquimod was used with it. TCRdb's copy holds only in-frame clones and misses some; the assay was immunoSEQ multiplex PCR. The table records some 27,000 clones, roughly four fifths of them present only once. This sequence originates from a woman in her twenties or thirties with glioma. The chain is built from TRBV7-9 and TRBJ1-4; D not resolved. The sequenced sample was PBMCs, obtained from a glioma patient whose treatment included an IDH1 peptide vaccine. The CDR3 DNA sequence: TGTGCCAGCAGCTCGCAGAGTGCAACTAATGAAAAACTGTTTTTT. Protein product: CASSSQSATNEKLFF. The variable domain in full, with the rest retrieved from reference TRBV7-9 and TRBJ1-4, is DTGVSQNPRHKITKRGQNVTFRCDPISEHNRLYWYRQTLGQGPEFLTYFQNEAQLEKSRLLSDRFSAERPKGSFSTLEIQRTEQGDSAMYLCASSSQSATNEKLFFGSGTQLSVL.